These 14 T cell receptor beta chains were all obtained from the same sample, sequenced in a study of blood T cell repertoires in COVID-19. Clones were read by immunoSEQ multiplex PCR, and TCRdb kept only the in-frame ones, dropping some. This table holds 95,000 to 120,000 clones, roughly 85% found once. Sequencing used peripheral blood. Every receptor here comes from a human donor in a cohort sampled during active COVID-19.

The genes are TRBV7-2 and TRBJ2-7; 8 bases are shared with TRBD2. The CDR3 totals 12 residues. Losses at the gene ends were 5 bases for V and 7 bases for J; bases not matched to a gene: 4. Germline V gene data show CDR1 as SGHTA and CDR2 as FQGNSA. DNA of the CDR3: TGTGCCAGCAGCCTCCGACTAGCGGAGCAGTACTTC. It yields the protein CASSLRLAEQYF.

A few counts support this clone. The chain recombines TRBV5-8 with TRBJ1-4, with D unclear. The CDR3 is made up of 15 amino acids. V was trimmed by 0 bases and J by 3 bases, leaving 9 bases between them. Germline CDR1 reads SGHTS; CDR2 reads YDEGEE. The CDR3 here is CASSLGRASNEKLFF. The CDR3 DNA is TGTGCCAGCAGCTTGGGGAGGGCATCTAATGAAAAACTGTTTTTT.

This chain joins TRBV16 and TRBJ1-2; unclear D gene. The ends were cut back, 2 bases at V and 6 bases at J, with 7 bases in the middle. Germline V gene lookup returns CDR1 KGHSY and CDR2 FQNENV. This CDR3 has 12 residues. The CDR3 here is CASSQGRNGYTF. As DNA, the CDR3 is TGTGCCAGCAGCCAAGGTAGAAATGGCTACACCTTC.

V and J are TRBV7-9 and TRBJ2-1, with D possibly being TRBD2 (6 bases). The CDR3 runs to 17 residues. Germline CDR1 and CDR2: SEHNR and FQNEAQ (reference sequence). V was shortened by 0 bases and J by 7 bases, with 19 bases between the two germline ends. The CDR3 sequence is CASSLAPKDGRGNEQFF. CDR3 DNA sequence: TGTGCCAGCAGCTTAGCACCTAAGGACGGCCGGGGGAATGAGCAGTTCTTC.

This sequence joins TRBV10-3 and TRBJ2-7; maybe TRBD1 (6 bases). With 0 bases removed from V and 2 bases from J, the gap between germline ends came to 11 bases. CDR1 ENHRY and CDR2 SYGVKD come from the germline V gene. The CDR3 loop spans 15 amino acids. CDR3 amino acids: CAISESLDRTYEQYF. CDR3 sequence (DNA): TGTGCCATCAGTGAGTCTCTTGACAGGACCTACGAGCAGTACTTC.

This chain joins TRBV5-1 and TRBJ2-3, with D hard to call. This CDR3 is 16 amino acids long. The V and J ends lost 0 bases and 0 bases respectively, with 11 bases between them. Looked up from germline, CDR1 is SGHRS and CDR2 is YFSETQ. The CDR3 loop is CASSLGQEISTDTQYF. CDR3 nucleotide sequence: TGCGCCAGCAGCTTGGGGCAGGAAATTAGCACAGATACGCAGTATTTT. The full variable domain, rest sourced from reference TRBV5-1 and TRBJ2-3, is KAGVTQTPRYLIKTRGQQVTLSCSPISGHRSVSWYQQTPGQGLQFLFEYFSETQRNKGNFPGRFSGRQFSNSRSEMNVSTLELGDSALYLCASSLGQEISTDTQYFGPGTRLTVL.

This chain uses TRBV28 with TRBJ1-1, with 9 bases lining up with TRBD1. V gave up 2 bases and J gave up 0 bases; unmatched junction bases: 1. Germline values: CDR1 MDHEN, CDR2 SYDVKM. The CDR3 sequence is 15 residues long. The CDR3 spells CASSLGTGLNTEAFF. In nucleotides, the CDR3 is TGTGCCAGCAGTTTAGGGACAGGGTTGAACACTGAAGCTTTCTTT.

The V gene is TRBV27, the J gene TRBJ2-2; tentatively, D is TRBD1 (6 bases). The CDR3 is 15 residues long. Germline-derived CDR1 and CDR2 are MNHEY and SMNVEV (reference sequence). Trimming stripped 3 bases from V and 1 base from J, with 9 bases between. The CDR3 DNA follows: TGTGCCAGCAGTTTCTCGACAGGGAACACCGGGGAGCTGTTTTTT. This translates into CASSFSTGNTGELFF.

This CDR3 reads CASSLGDRVKEQYF. DNA of the CDR3: TGTGCCAGCAGCTTGGGTGACAGGGTCAAGGAGCAGTACTTC. This chain uses TRBV5-5 with TRBJ2-7; 7 positions match TRBD1. The V and J ends lost 0 bases and 7 bases, in that order; junction bases with no gene match: 7. This CDR3 region has 14 residues. Germline V gene lookup returns CDR1 SGHKS and CDR2 YYEKEE (reference sequence).

The chain employs TRBV7-6 and TRBJ2-1; 15 bases fit TRBD2. The ends lost 1 base at V and 6 bases at J; junction bases unmatched: 19. The CDR3 runs 22 residues. CDR1 and CDR2 from the germline V gene are SGHVS and FNYEAQ. This chain's CDR3 is CASSLVEPGLAGGPVYPNEQFF. The CDR3 nucleotides read TGTGCCAGCAGCTTAGTTGAGCCGGGACTAGCGGGGGGCCCCGTATACCCCAATGAGCAGTTCTTC.

The CDR3 DNA is TGTGCCAGCAGCTTATCCCCAGGGGGCGGTGGCTACACCTTC. Translating it yields CASSLSPGGGGYTF. The chain recombines TRBV7-2 with TRBJ1-2; TRBD1 agrees at 8 bases. V was clipped by 2 bases and J by 7 bases; unmatched bases: 6. The CDR3 is 14 amino acids. Germline V lookup: CDR1 SGHTA, CDR2 FQGNSA.

V usage is TRBV29-1 and J usage is TRBJ1-1, with D tentatively TRBD1 (5 bases). The CDR3 has 14 residues. CDR1 SQVTM and CDR2 ANQGSEA come from the germline V gene. The V end was cut by 3 bases, the J end by 6 bases, with 17 bases between. This CDR3 reads CSVDKVGGAPEAFF. CDR3 bases: TGCAGCGTTGATAAAGTGGGTGGGGCACCTGAAGCTTTCTTT.

The chain couples TRBV9 to TRBJ2-2; no clear D. The germline gives CDR1 SGDLS, CDR2 YYNGEE. V lost 6 bases and J lost 0, with 3 bases in between. The CDR3 contains 12 residues. CDR3 DNA sequence: TGTGCCAGCACGGCGAACACCGGGGAGCTGTTTTTT. This gives the protein CASTANTGELFF.

V is TRBV6-6 and J is TRBJ1-3; no clear D gene. Between the trimmed V and J ends, which lost 9 bases and 1 base, there was a span of 13 bases. The CDR3 is made up of 14 amino acids. The germline gives CDR1 MNHNY, CDR2 SVGAGI (reference sequence). The CDR3 DNA follows: TGTGCCAGTTCGGGTATCGTGTCTGGAAACACCATATATTTT. Encoded protein: CASSGIVSGNTIYF.